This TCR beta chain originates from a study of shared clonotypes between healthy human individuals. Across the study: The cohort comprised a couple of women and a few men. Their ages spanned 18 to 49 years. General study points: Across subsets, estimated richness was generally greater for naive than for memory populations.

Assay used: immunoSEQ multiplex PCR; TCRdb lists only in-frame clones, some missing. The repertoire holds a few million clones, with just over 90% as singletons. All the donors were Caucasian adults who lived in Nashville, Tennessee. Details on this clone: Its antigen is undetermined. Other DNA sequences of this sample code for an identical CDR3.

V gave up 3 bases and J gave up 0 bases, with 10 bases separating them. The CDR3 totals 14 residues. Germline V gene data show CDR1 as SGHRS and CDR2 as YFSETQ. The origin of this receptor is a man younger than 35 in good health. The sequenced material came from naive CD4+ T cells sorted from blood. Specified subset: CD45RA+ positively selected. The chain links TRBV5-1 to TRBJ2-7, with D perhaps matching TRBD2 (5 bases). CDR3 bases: TGCGCCAGCAGCTCAGGAGGAGGCTCCTACGAGCAGTACTTC. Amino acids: CASSSGGGSYEQYF.